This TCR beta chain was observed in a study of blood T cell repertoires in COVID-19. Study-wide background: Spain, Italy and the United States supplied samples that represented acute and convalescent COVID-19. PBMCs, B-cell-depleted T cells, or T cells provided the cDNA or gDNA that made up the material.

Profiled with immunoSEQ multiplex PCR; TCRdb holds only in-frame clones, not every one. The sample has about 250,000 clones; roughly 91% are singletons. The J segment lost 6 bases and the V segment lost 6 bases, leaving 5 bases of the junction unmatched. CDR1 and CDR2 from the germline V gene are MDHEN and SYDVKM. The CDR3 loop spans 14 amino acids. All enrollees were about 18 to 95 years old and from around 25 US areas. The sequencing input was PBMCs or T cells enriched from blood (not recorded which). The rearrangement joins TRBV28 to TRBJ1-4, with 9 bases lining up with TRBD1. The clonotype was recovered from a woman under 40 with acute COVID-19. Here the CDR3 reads CASREDRGDEKLFF. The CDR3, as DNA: TGTGCCAGCAGAGAGGACAGGGGAGATGAAAAACTGTTTTTT. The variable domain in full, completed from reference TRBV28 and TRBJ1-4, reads DVKVTQSSRYLVKRTGEKVFLECVQDMDHENMFWYRQDPGLGLRLIYFSYDVKMKEKGDIPEGYSVSREKKERFSLILESASTNQTSMYLCASREDRGDEKLFFGSGTQLSVL.